The 24 T cell receptor beta chains listed next were all sequenced from one sample in a study of vaccination and CD4 T cells after COVID-19. No cognate antigen is known for these TCRs. Treatment described: roughly 10-day PBMC culture with coronavirus spike peptide pools or control peptides (ViraFEST assay). The assay that was used to sequence DNA from cultured CD4+ T cells was the Oncomine TCR Beta short-read assay. TCRdb itself ran the PCR reads through MiXCR, one entry per CDR3 protein. The sample yields about 24,000 distinct CDR3 sequences, under 65% seen once. Sequenced here: CD4+ T cells from blood, cultured in vitro, sampled after SARS-CoV-2 vaccination. The receptors originated from a human donor who received a COVID-19 vaccine.

The chain combines TRBV7-9 with TRBJ2-7; TRBD1 aligns across 7 bases. CDR1 SEHNR and CDR2 FQNEAQ come from the germline V gene (reference sequence). This CDR3 region has 13 residues. Trimming at V came to 0 bases and at J to 6 bases, leaving 2 bases not matched to a gene. CDR3 loop: CASSLASGGEQYF. As DNA, the CDR3 is TGTGCCAGCAGCTTAGCGTCAGGGGGCGAGCAGTACTTC. The full variable domain, with the rest looked up from reference TRBV7-9 and TRBJ2-7, is DTGVSQNPRHKITKRGQNVTFRCDPISEHNRLYWYRQTLGQGPEFLTYFQNEAQLEKSRLLSDRFSAERPKGSFSTLEIQRTEQGDSAMYLCASSLASGGEQYFGPGTRLTVT.

The chain employs TRBV12-3 or TRBV12-4 and TRBJ2-2; D is possibly TRBD2 (6 bases). CDR3 length equals 14 residues. V dropped 1 base and J dropped 5 bases, with 8 bases sitting between them. The CDR3 DNA reads as TGTGCCAGCAGTTTAGGGGCGGGGACCGGGGAGCTGTTTTTT. As protein: CASSLGAGTGELFF.

The chain couples TRBV7-2 to TRBJ1-2; 7 bases map to TRBD1. The germline gives CDR1 SGHTA, CDR2 FQGNSA. The CDR3 has 13 amino acids. V was pared by 0 bases and J by 6 bases, with 1 base of the junction left unmatched. CDR3 DNA: TGTGCCAGCAGCTTAGCAGGGGGCCATGGCTACACCTTC. Protein sequence: CASSLAGGHGYTF.

The V call is TRBV19, the J call TRBJ1-1; TRBD1 matches 9 bases. Germline-derived CDR1 and CDR2 are LNHDA and SQIVND (reference sequence). This CDR3 region has 14 residues. J was trimmed by 8 bases and V by 3 bases; bases with no gene match: 7. CDR3 region: CASSMTGGESEAFF. The CDR3 nucleotides are TGTGCCAGTAGTATGACAGGGGGAGAATCCGAAGCTTTCTTT. The full variable domain, completed using reference TRBV19 and TRBJ1-1, is DGGITQSPKYLFRKEGQNVTLSCEQNLNHDAMYWYRQDPGQGLRLIYYSQIVNDFQKGDIAEGYSVSREKKESFPLTVTSAQKNPTAFYLCASSMTGGESEAFFGQGTRLTVV.

The V gene is TRBV19, the J gene TRBJ1-5; TRBD1 aligns across 11 bases. V gave up 3 bases and J gave up 7 bases; unmatched junction bases: 8. In germline, CDR1 is LNHDA, CDR2 SQIVND (reference sequence). The CDR3 spans 16 residues. The CDR3 DNA follows: TGTGCCAGTAGTATTCTACCGGGACAGGGGGAACAGCCCCAGCATTTT. Its protein product is CASSILPGQGEQPQHF.

This clonotype was seen a few times. V usage is TRBV7-6 and J usage is TRBJ2-7; D uncertain. Germline V gene sequence: CDR1 SGHVS, CDR2 FNYEAQ. The CDR3 totals 14 residues. V gave up 4 bases and J gave up 4 bases, with 14 bases separating them. In nucleotides, the CDR3 is TGTGCCAGCAGCTATAAATTAGGTCCGTACGAGCAGTACTTC. As protein: CASSYKLGPYEQYF.

The V gene is TRBV20-1, the J gene TRBJ2-7; D is undetermined. V was shortened by 3 bases and J by 3 bases, with 9 bases between the two germline ends. This CDR3 has 12 amino acids. Germline V lookup: CDR1 DFQATT, CDR2 SNEGSKA (reference sequence). The CDR3 here is CSASRADYEQYF. CDR3 in DNA: TGCAGTGCTAGCCGGGCGGACTACGAGCAGTACTTC.

The chain couples TRBV6-1 to TRBJ2-3, with TRBD1 identical over 10 bases. Germline-derived CDR1 and CDR2 are MNHNS and SASEGT. This CDR3 region has 21 residues. Trimming at V came to 0 bases and at J to 7 bases, leaving 22 bases not matched to a gene. CDR3 nucleotides: TGTGCCAGCAGTGAAGCGTCCTCTCCGAGGGGGGGGACAGGGGTTTCGAATACGCAGTATTTT. This codes for CASSEASSPRGGTGVSNTQYF.

The J gene is TRBJ1-2, the V gene TRBV19; the match to TRBD1 covers 7 bases. The V gene end was trimmed by 3 bases and the J gene end by 3 bases; junction bases not matched to a gene: 7. Germline CDR1 LNHDA, CDR2 SQIVND (reference sequence). CDR3 size: 15 residues. The CDR3 here is CASSMNRGDYYGYTF. CDR3 DNA sequence: TGTGCCAGTAGTATGAACAGGGGCGATTACTATGGCTACACCTTC.

This chain connects TRBV24-1 to TRBJ1-2; weak D call: TRBD1 (5 bases). The CDR3 covers 14 residues. The V end lost 4 bases, the J end lost 2 bases, and 10 bases lay between the germline ends. The germline CDR1 and CDR2 sequences are KGHDR and SFDVKD. This CDR3 is CATSEQTENYGYTF. The CDR3, as DNA: TGTGCCACCAGTGAGCAGACAGAGAACTATGGCTACACCTTC.

V gene TRBV19 combines with J gene TRBJ2-7; maybe TRBD1 (6 bases). V was shortened by 1 base and J by 2 bases, with 12 bases between the two germline ends. Looked up from germline, CDR1 is LNHDA and CDR2 is SQIVND (reference sequence). CDR3 length equals 15 residues. CDR3: CASSIGGQRTYEQYF. The CDR3 nucleotides read TGTGCCAGTAGTATAGGGGGGCAGCGTACCTACGAGCAGTACTTC. Complete variable domain (other parts from reference TRBV19 and TRBJ2-7): DGGITQSPKYLFRKEGQNVTLSCEQNLNHDAMYWYRQDPGQGLRLIYYSQIVNDFQKGDIAEGYSVSREKKESFPLTVTSAQKNPTAFYLCASSIGGQRTYEQYFGPGTRLTVT.

This clonotype has only a few counts. V is TRBV27 and J is TRBJ1-2; 9 bases match TRBD1. CDR1 and CDR2 from the germline V gene are MNHEY and SMNVEV (reference sequence). This CDR3 spans 13 amino acids. J was trimmed by 8 bases and V by 4 bases; bases with no gene match: 5. CDR3 coding DNA: TGTGCCAGCAGTTACCGACAGGGGGGAGGCTACACCTTC. Translation gives CASSYRQGGGYTF.

DNA of the CDR3: TGTGCCACCAGTGATTTCAGGACTAGCGGGGGGGACAATGAGCAGTTCTTC. This encodes CATSDFRTSGGDNEQFF. This chain joins TRBV24-1 and TRBJ2-1, with 15 positions matching TRBD2. Germline V gene data show CDR1 as KGHDR and CDR2 as SFDVKD. CDR3 length: 17 amino acids. J lost 5 bases, V lost 1 base, and 2 bases had no gene match.

The chain links TRBV20-1 to TRBJ1-5; TRBD1 is a possible D gene (5 bases). Germline V gene sequence: CDR1 DFQATT, CDR2 SNEGSKA (reference sequence). CDR3 size: 15 residues. Trimming pared 6 bases from V and 3 bases from J, leaving 18 bases between. CDR3 coding DNA: TGCAGTGCCGTCGGATTCGGGGGTTTCAATCAGCCCCAGCATTTT. Translated: CSAVGFGGFNQPQHF.

This clonotype was seen only once. This sequence joins TRBV6-4 and TRBJ2-7; D ambiguous. The CDR3 loop spans 13 amino acids. Per germline, CDR1 MRHNA and CDR2 SNTAGT. V was clipped by 7 bases and J by 3 bases, with 13 bases between them. The CDR3 loop reads CASNPNENYEQYF. CDR3 DNA sequence: TGTGCCAGCAACCCGAACGAAAACTACGAGCAGTACTTC.

The chain has TRBV7-6 and TRBJ2-5, with D unclear. Trimming removed 5 bases from V and 0 bases from J, with 4 bases in between. From germline, CDR1 is SGHVS and CDR2 FNYEAQ. This CDR3 region has 12 residues. The chain's CDR3 is CASSLYQETQYF. In nucleotides, the CDR3 is TGTGCCAGCAGCCTGTACCAAGAGACCCAGTACTTC.

This clonotype occurred a few times. The rearrangement links TRBV12-3 or TRBV12-4 to TRBJ1-5; no reliable D call. The CDR3 consists of 14 residues. The V gene lost 2 bases and the J gene lost 6 bases, with 11 bases spanning the gap. DNA for the CDR3: TGTGCCAGCAGTTTATCTTCCCGAGGTCAGCCCCAGCATTTT. The encoded protein is CASSLSSRGQPQHF.

About this clonotype itself: Sequence at one end of the junction differs from germline and may be a read error. This chain links TRBV12-3 or TRBV12-4 with TRBJ2-3; perhaps TRBD1 as D (5 bases). This CDR3 is 13 amino acids long. The CDR3 nucleotides read TGTGCCAGCAGTTTAGTCGGGCAGGGCCGGCTCGGTTTT. It translates to CASSLVGQGRLGF.

This clonotype was observed a few times. The CDR3 protein is CSRPGGPFGTDTQYF. The CDR3 nucleotides read TGCAGCAGACCAGGGGGCCCCTTTGGCACAGATACGCAGTATTTT. The V gene is TRBV20-1, the J gene TRBJ2-3; 8 bases map to TRBD1. The CDR3 covers 15 residues. The V gene's germline CDR1 is DFQATT and CDR2 SNEGSKA (reference sequence).

The chain combines TRBV19 with TRBJ2-1, with D possibly being TRBD1 (5 bases). The germline gives CDR1 LNHDA, CDR2 SQIVND (reference sequence). The CDR3 sequence is 14 residues long. The V end lost 6 bases, the J end lost 2 bases, and 11 bases lay between the germline ends. CDR3 DNA sequence: TGTGCCAGTAGCGAGACAGCTACCTACAATGAGCAGTTCTTC. It is translated as CASSETATYNEQFF.

The chain employs TRBV5-3 and TRBJ1-1; 7 bases line up with TRBD1. TRBV5-3 is an ORF, with its function uncertain. J gave up 6 bases and V 5 bases, and 7 bases lay outside the gene matches. The CDR3 covers 13 residues. The CDR3 sequence is CARRNRGSPEAFF. The CDR3 coding sequence is TGTGCCAGAAGAAACAGGGGATCACCTGAAGCTTTCTTT.

The V and J genes are TRBV5-5 and TRBJ1-2; D not resolved. The CDR3 sequence is 15 residues long. Germline values: CDR1 SGHKS, CDR2 YYEKEE (reference sequence). V was trimmed by 0 bases and J by 5 bases, leaving 14 bases between them. The CDR3 sequence is CASSLGNSPLYGYTF. The CDR3 bases are TGTGCCAGCAGCTTGGGGAACAGTCCCTTGTATGGCTACACCTTC.

The chain is built from TRBV12-3 or TRBV12-4 and TRBJ2-2; D not resolved. The CDR3 contains 15 residues. Trimming removed 2 bases from V and 0 bases from J, with 7 bases in between. The CDR3 DNA sequence: TGTGCCAGCAGTTTAATAGGCTCGAACACCGGGGAGCTGTTTTTT. Its translation is CASSLIGSNTGELFF.

CDR3 nucleotides: TGTGCCAGCAGCCTCGGAGGGGACAGGGCCTACGAGCAGTACTTC. It specifies CASSLGGDRAYEQYF. The rearrangement uses TRBV7-8 and TRBJ2-7; 9 nucleotides match TRBD1. V lost 5 bases, J lost 2 bases, and 7 bases stayed unmatched. Looked up from germline, CDR1 is SGHVS and CDR2 is FQNEAQ. This CDR3 is 15 amino acids long.